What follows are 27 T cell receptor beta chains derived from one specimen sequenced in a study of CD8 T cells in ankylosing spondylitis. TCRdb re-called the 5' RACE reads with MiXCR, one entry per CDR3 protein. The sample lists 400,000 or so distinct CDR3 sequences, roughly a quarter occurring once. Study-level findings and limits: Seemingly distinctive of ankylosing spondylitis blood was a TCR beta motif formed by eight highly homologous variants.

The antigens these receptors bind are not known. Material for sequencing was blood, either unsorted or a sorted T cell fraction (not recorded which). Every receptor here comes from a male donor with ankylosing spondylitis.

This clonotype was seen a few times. CDR3 bases: TGTGCCAGCAGCTTGCAGCGGGTCACTAGCACAGATACGCAGTATTTT. It encodes CASSLQRVTSTDTQYF. This rearrangement joins TRBV13 to TRBJ2-3; D possibly corresponds to TRBD2 (6 bases). From germline, CDR1 is PRHDT and CDR2 FYEKMQ (reference sequence). The ends were cut back, 3 bases at V and 0 bases at J, with 13 bases in the middle. The CDR3 is made up of 16 amino acids.

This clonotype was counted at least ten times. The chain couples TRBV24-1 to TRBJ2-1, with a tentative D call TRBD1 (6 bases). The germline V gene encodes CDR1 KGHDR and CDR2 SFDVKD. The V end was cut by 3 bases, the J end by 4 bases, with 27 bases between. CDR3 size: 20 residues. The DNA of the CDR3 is TGTGCCACCAGTGATATTACAGGGTACGGACACCGAGGTGATTACAATGAGCAGTTCTTC. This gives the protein CATSDITGYGHRGDYNEQFF.

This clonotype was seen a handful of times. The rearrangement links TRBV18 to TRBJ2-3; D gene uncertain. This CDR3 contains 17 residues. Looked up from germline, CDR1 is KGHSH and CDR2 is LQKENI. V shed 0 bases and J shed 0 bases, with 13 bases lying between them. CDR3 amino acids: CASSPPGPGLSTDTQYF. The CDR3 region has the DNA TGTGCCAGCTCACCACCGGGCCCGGGCTTAAGCACAGATACGCAGTATTTT.

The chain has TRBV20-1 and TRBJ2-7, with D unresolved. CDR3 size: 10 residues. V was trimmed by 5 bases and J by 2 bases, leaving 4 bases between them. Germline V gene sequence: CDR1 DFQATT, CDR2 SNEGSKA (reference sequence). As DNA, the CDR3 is TGCAGTGCTTCTCCCTACGAGCAGTACTTC. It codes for CSASPYEQYF.

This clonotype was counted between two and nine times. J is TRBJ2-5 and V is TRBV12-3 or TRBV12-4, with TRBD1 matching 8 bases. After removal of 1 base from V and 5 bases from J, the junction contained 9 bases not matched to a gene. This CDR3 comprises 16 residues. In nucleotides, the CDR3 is TGTGCCAGCAGTTTAGGCCCGGGCAGGGGGCATGAGACCCAGTACTTC. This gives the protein CASSLGPGRGHETQYF.

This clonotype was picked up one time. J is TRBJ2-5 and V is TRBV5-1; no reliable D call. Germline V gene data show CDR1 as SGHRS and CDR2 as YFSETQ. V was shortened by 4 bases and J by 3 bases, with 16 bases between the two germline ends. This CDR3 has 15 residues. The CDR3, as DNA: TGCGCCAGCAGCCCCGCCTGGCCTCTGGAAGAGACCCAGTACTTC. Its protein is CASSPAWPLEETQYF. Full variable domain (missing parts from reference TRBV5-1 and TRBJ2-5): KAGVTQTPRYLIKTRGQQVTLSCSPISGHRSVSWYQQTPGQGLQFLFEYFSETQRNKGNFPGRFSGRQFSNSRSEMNVSTLELGDSALYLCASSPAWPLEETQYFGPGTRLLVL.

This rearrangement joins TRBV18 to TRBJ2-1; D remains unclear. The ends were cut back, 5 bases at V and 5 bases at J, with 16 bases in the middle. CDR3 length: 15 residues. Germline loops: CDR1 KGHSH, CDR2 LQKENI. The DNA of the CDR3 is TGTGCCAGCTCAAACGGCCCAGCGTTAGACAATGAGCAGTTCTTC. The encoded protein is CASSNGPALDNEQFF.

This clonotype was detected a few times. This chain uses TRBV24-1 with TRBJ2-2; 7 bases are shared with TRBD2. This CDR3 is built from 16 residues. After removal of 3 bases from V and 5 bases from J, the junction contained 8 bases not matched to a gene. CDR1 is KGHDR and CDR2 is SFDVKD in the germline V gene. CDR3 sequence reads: CATSDPAGVGTGELFF. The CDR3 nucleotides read TGTGCCACCAGTGATCCCGCGGGAGTTGGTACCGGGGAGCTGTTTTTT.

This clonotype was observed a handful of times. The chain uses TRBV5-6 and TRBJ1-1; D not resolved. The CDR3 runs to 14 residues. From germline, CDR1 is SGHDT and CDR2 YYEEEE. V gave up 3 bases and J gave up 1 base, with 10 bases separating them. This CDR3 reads CASSYYVGNTEAFF. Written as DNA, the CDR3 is TGTGCCAGCAGCTATTACGTAGGGAACACTGAAGCTTTCTTT.

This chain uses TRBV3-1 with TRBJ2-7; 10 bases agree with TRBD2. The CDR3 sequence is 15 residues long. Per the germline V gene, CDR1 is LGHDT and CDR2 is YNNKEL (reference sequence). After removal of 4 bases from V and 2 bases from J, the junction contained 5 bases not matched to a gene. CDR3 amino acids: CASSRRTSGPYEQYF. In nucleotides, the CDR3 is TGTGCCAGCAGCCGACGGACTAGCGGTCCCTACGAGCAGTACTTC.

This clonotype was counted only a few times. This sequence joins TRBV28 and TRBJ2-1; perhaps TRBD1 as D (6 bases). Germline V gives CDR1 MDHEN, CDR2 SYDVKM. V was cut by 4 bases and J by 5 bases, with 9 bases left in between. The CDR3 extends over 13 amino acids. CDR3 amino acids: CASSWAGDNEQFF. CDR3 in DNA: TGTGCCAGCAGTTGGGCAGGGGACAATGAGCAGTTCTTC.

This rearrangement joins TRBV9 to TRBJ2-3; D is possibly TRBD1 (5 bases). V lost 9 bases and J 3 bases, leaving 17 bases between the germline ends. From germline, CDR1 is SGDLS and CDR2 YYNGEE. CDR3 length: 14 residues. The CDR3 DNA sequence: TGTGCCACTACACCCCAGGGCGGAACAGATACGCAGTATTTT. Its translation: CATTPQGGTDTQYF.

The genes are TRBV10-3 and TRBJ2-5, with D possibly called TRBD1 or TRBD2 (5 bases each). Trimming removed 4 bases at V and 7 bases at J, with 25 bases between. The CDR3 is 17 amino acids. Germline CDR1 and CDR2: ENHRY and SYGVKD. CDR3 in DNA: TGTGCCATCAGTGGAGAGGGGCATCTTTTAGGCCCGGGGACCCAGTACTTC. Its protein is CAISGEGHLLGPGTQYF.

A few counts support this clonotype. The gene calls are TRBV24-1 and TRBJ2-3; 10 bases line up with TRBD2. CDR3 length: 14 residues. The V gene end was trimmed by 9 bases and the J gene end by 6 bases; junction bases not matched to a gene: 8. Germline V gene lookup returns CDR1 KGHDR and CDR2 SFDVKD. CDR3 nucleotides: TGTGCCACCCGGCCAGCGGGAGGGTTTGATACGCAGTATTTT. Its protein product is CATRPAGGFDTQYF.

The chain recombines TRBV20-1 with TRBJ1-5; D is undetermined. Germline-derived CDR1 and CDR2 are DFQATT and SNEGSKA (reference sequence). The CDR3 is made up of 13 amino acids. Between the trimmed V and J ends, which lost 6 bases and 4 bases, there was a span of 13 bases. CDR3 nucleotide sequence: TGCAGTGCCAGCGGACGGCGGAATCAGCCCCAGCATTTT. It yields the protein CSASGRRNQPQHF.

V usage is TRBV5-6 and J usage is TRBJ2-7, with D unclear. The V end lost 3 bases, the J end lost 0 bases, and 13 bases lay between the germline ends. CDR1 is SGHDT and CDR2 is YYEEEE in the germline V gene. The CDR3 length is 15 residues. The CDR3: CASSYPTASSYEQYF. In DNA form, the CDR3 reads TGTGCCAGCAGCTATCCGACGGCTAGCTCCTACGAGCAGTACTTC.

CDR3 residues: CASSPRDRGSYEQYF. DNA for the CDR3: TGTGCCAGCAGCCCCCGGGACAGGGGCTCCTACGAGCAGTACTTC. The chain links TRBV7-6 to TRBJ2-7, with 10 nucleotides matching TRBD1. The ends lost 5 bases at V and 0 bases at J; junction bases unmatched: 4. The CDR3 spans 15 residues. Germline loops: CDR1 SGHVS, CDR2 FNYEAQ.

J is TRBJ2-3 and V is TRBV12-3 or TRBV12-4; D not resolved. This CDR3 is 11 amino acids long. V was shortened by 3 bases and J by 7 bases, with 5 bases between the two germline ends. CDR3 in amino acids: CASSLGNTQYF. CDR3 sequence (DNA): TGTGCCAGCAGTTTGGGAAATACGCAGTATTTT.

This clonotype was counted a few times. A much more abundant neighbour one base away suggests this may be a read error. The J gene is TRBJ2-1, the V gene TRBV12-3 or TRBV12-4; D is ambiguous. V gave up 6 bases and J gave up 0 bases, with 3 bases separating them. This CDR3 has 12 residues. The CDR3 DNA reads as TGTGCCAGCAGATACTCCTACAATGAGCAGTTCTTC. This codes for CASRYSYNEQFF.

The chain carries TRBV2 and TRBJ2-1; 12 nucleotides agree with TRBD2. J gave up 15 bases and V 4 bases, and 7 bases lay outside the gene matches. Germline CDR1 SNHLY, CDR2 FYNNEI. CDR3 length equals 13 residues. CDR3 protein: CASSGGLAGWLFF. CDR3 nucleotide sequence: TGTGCCAGCAGTGGCGGACTAGCGGGATGGCTGTTCTTC.

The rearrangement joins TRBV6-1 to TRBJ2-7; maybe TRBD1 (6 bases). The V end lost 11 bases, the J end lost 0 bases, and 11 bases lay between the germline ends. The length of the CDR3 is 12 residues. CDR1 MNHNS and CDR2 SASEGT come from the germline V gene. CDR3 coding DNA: TGTGCCGGAGGACAGACCTCCTACGAGCAGTACTTC. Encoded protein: CAGGQTSYEQYF.

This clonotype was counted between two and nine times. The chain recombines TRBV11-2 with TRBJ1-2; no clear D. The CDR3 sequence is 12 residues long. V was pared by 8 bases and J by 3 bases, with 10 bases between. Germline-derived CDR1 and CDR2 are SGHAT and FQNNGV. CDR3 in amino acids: CASSFLDYGYTF. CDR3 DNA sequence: TGTGCCAGCTCCTTTCTGGACTATGGCTACACCTTC.

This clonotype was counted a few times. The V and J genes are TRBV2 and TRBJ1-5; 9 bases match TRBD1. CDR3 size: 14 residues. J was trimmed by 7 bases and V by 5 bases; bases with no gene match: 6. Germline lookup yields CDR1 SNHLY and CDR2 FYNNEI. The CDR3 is CASSIGTGYQPQHF. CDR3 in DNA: TGTGCCAGCAGTATAGGGACAGGGTACCAGCCCCAGCATTTT.

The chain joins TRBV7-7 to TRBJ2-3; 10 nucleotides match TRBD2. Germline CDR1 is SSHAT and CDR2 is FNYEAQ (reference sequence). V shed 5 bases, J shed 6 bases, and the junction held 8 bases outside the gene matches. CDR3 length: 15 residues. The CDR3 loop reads CASSPSGSQVDTQYF. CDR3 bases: TGTGCCAGCAGCCCTAGCGGGAGTCAGGTGGATACGCAGTATTTT.

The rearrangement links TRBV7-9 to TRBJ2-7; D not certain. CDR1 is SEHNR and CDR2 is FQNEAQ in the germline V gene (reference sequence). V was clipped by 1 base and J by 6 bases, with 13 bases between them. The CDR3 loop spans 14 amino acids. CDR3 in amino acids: CASSLGATFSEQYV. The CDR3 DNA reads TGTGCCAGCAGCTTAGGTGCTACCTTCAGCGAGCAGTACGTC.

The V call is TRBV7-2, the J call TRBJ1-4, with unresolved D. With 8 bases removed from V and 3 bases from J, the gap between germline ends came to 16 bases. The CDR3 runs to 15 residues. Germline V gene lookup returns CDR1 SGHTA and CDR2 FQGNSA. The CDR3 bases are TGTGCCAGCTCCCCTGGGTGGGTGCCTAATGAAAAACTGTTTTTT. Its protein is CASSPGWVPNEKLFF.

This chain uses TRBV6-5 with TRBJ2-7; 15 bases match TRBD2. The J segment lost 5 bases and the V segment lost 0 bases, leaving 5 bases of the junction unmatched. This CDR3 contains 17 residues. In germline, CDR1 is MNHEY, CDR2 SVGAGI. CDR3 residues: CASSYSGLAGGQNEQYV. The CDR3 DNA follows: TGTGCCAGCAGTTACTCTGGACTAGCGGGAGGGCAGAACGAGCAGTACGTC.